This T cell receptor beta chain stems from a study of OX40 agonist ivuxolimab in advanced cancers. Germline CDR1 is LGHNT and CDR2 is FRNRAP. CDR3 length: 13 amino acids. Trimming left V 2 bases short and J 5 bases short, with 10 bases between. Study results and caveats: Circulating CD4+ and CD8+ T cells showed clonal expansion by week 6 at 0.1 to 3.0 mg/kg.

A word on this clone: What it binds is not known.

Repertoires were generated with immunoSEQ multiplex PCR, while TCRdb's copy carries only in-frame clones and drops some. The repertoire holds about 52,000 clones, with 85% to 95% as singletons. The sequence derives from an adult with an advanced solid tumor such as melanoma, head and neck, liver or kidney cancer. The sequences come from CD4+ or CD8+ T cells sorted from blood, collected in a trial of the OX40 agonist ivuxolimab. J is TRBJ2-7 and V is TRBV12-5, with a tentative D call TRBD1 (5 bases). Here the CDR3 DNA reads TGTGCTAGTGGTTTGACCCTGGGGCACGAGCAGTACTTC. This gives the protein CASGLTLGHEQYF.